This T cell receptor beta chain was identified during a study of T-cell reconstitution after alpha-beta-depleted transplantation in children. This clonotype was found many times. For TCRbeta, the library was prepared with unique molecular identifiers. Using its own MiXCR run on the PCR reads, TCRdb lists one record per CDR3 protein. The sample records about 270,000 distinct CDR3 sequences, 9.9% being singletons. V was pared by 2 bases and J by 11 bases, with 18 bases between. The CDR3 contains 13 residues. The germline V gene has CDR1 DFQATT and CDR2 SNEGSKA (reference sequence). This sequence originates from a human donor who donated a stem cell graft to a child with SCID. The rearrangement uses TRBV20-1 and TRBJ1-1, with unresolved D. Sample: PBMCs from the stem cell graft donor, taken from the stem cell graft. The CDR3 reads CSARPLSRREAFF. CDR3 DNA sequence: TGCAGTGCTAGACCTCTCTCCAGAAGGGAGGCTTTCTTT.